Listed here is a single T cell receptor beta chain. Data came from immunoSEQ multiplex PCR; TCRdb stores just in-frame clones and leaves some out. The table records 50,000 to 65,000 clones, over 90% of them present only once. V shed 4 bases, J shed 7 bases, and the junction held 5 bases outside the gene matches. The CDR3 sequence is 14 residues long. Germline assignment: CDR1 SGHRS and CDR2 YFSETQ. This sample is drawn from a study of blood T cell repertoires in COVID-19. The V and J genes are TRBV5-1 and TRBJ1-6, with 7 positions matching TRBD1. What was sequenced was peripheral blood. The sequence was obtained from a man over 45 with active COVID-19. DNA of the CDR3: TGCGCCAGCAGCGCCGGGACAGCAAATTCACCCCTCCACTTT. It encodes CASSAGTANSPLHF. Full variable domain (rest looked up from reference TRBV5-1 and TRBJ1-6): KAGVTQTPRYLIKTRGQQVTLSCSPISGHRSVSWYQQTPGQGLQFLFEYFSETQRNKGNFPGRFSGRQFSNSRSEMNVSTLELGDSALYLCASSAGTANSPLHFGNGTRLTVT.